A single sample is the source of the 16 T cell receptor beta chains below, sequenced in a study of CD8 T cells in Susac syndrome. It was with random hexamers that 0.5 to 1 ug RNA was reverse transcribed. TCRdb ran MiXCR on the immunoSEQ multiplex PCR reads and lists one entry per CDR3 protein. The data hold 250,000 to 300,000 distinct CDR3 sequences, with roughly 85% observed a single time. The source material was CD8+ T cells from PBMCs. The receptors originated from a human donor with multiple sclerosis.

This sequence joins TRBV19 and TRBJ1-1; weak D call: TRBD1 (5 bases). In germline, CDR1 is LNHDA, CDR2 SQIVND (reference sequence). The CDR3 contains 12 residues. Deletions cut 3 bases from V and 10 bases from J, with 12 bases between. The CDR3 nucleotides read TGTGCCAGTAGTATCCCGGGGCTCGGAGCTTTCTTT. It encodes CASSIPGLGAFF.

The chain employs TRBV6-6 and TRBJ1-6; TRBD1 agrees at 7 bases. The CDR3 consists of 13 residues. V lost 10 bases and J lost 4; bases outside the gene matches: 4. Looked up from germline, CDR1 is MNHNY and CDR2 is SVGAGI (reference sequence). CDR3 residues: CAILQGYNSPLHF. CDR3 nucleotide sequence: TGTGCCATTTTACAGGGGTATAATTCACCCCTCCACTTT.

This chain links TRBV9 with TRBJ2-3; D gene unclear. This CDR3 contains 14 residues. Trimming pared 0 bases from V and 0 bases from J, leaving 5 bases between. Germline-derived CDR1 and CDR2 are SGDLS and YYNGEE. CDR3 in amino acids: CASSVVGSTDTQYF. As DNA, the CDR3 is TGTGCCAGCAGCGTAGTTGGGAGCACAGATACGCAGTATTTT. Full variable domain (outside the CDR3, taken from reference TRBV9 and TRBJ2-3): DSGVTQTPKHLITATGQRVTLRCSPRSGDLSVYWYQQSLDQGLQFLIQYYNGEERAKGNILERFSAQQFPDLHSELNLSSLELGDSALYFCASSVVGSTDTQYFGPGTRLTVL.

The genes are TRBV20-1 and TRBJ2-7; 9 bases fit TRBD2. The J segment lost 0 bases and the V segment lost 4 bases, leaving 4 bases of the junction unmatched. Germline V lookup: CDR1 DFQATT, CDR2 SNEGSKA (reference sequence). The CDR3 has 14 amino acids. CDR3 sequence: CSANLAGTSYEQYF. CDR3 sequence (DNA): TGCAGTGCTAACCTAGCGGGGACCTCCTACGAGCAGTACTTC.

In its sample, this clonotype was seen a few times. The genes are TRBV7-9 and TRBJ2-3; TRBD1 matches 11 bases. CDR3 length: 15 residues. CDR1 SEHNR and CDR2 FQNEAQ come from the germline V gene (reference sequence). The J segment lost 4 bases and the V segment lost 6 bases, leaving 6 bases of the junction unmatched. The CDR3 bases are TGTGCCAGCAGTTATCCGGGACAGGGGGCAGATACGCAGTATTTT. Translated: CASSYPGQGADTQYF. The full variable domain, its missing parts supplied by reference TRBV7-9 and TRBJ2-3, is DTGVSQNPRHKITKRGQNVTFRCDPISEHNRLYWYRQTLGQGPEFLTYFQNEAQLEKSRLLSDRFSAERPKGSFSTLEIQRTEQGDSAMYLCASSYPGQGADTQYFGPGTRLTVL.

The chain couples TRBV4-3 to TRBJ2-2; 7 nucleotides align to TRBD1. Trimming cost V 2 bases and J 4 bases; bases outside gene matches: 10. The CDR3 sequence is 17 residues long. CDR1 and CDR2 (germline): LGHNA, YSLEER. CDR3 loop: CASSQTADRVVTGELFF. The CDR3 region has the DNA TGCGCCAGCAGCCAAACAGCTGACAGGGTGGTCACCGGGGAGCTGTTTTTT.

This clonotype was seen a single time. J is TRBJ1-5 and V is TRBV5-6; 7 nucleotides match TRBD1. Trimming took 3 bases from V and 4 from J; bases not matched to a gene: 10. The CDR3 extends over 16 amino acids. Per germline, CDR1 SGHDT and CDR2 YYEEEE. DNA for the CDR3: TGTGCCAGCAGCTGGGGAGACGGGACAGATAATCAGCCCCAGCATTTT. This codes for CASSWGDGTDNQPQHF.

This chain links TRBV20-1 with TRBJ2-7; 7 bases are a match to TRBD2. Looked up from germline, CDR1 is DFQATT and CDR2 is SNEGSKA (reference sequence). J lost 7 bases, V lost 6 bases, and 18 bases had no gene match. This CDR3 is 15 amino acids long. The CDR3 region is CSARITGGGRWEQYF. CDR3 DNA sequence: TGCAGTGCCCGGATTACCGGGGGAGGGCGTTGGGAGCAGTACTTC.

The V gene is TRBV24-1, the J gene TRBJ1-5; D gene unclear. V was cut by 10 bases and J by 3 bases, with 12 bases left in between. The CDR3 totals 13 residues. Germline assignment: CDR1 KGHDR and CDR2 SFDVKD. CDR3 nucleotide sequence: TGTGCCACTGATCCGGGCCCCAATCAGCCCCAGCATTTT. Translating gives CATDPGPNQPQHF.

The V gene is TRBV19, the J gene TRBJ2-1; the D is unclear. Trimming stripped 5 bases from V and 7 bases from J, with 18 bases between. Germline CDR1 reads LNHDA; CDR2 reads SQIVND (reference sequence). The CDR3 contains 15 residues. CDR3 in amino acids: CASSANSGPLNEQFF. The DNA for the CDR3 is TGTGCCAGTAGTGCGAATAGTGGGCCCTTAAATGAGCAGTTCTTC.

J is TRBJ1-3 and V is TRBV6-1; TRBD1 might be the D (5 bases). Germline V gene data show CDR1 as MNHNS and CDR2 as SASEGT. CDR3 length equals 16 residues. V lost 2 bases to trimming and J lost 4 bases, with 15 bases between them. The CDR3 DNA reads TGTGCCAGCAGTGAACGGCCGGTAGGGGCGGGAAACACCATATATTTT. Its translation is CASSERPVGAGNTIYF.

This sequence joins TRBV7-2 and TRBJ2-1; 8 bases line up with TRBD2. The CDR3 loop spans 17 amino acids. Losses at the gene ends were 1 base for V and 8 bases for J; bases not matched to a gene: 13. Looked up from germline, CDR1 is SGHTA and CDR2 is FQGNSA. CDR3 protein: CASSLEWRTSSEYEQFF. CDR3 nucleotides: TGTGCCAGCAGCTTAGAGTGGCGGACTAGCAGTGAGTATGAGCAGTTCTTC.

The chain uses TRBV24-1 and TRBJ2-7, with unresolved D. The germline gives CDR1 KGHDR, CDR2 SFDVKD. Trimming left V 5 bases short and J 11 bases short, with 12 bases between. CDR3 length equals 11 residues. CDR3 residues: CATSGGWKKYF. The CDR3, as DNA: TGTGCCACCAGTGGGGGTTGGAAGAAGTACTTC.

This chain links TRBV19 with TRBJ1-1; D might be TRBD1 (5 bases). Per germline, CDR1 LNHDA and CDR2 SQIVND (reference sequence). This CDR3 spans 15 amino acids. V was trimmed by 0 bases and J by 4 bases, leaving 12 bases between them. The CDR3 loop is CASSIEGGGPTEAFF. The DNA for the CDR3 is TGTGCCAGTAGTATAGAGGGCGGGGGTCCCACTGAAGCTTTCTTT.

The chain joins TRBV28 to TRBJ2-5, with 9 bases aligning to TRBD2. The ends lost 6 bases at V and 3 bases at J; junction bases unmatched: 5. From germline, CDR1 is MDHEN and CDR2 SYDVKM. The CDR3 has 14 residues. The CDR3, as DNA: TGTGCCAGCAGCCACCGACTAGCGGAAGAGACCCAGTACTTC. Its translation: CASSHRLAEETQYF.

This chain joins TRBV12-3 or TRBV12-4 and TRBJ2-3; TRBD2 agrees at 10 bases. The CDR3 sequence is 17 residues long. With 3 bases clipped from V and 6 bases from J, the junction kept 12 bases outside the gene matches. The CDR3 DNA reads TGTGCCAGCAGTTTGTCTCTAGCGGGAGATGAGGGCGATACGCAGTATTTT. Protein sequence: CASSLSLAGDEGDTQYF.